This TCR beta chain is drawn from a study of T cell repertoires in cytomegalovirus infection. Overall study context: Selection of CMV epitopes for the study included recently identified HLA-C-restricted and well-studied HLA-B-restricted ones. Both CMV infection and a matching HLA type were indicated by public TCR beta signatures. Study-wide points: HLA-C-restricted CMV clonotypes gave the most frequent clonotype in two of eight donors. Frequencies of public TCR beta families were cumulated, and this identified carriers of CMV plus the relevant HLA.

This clonotype turned up a few times. Its specificity is unknown. J gave up 5 bases and V 11 bases, and 3 bases lay outside the gene matches. Germline lookup yields CDR1 LGHNT and CDR2 FRNRAP. The CDR3 runs 12 residues. MiXCR, run by TCRdb on the reads, gives a single entry per CDR3 protein. The sample records approximately 310,000 distinct CDR3 sequences, more than 20% being singletons. V and J are TRBV12-5 and TRBJ2-3, with 11 bases that match TRBD2. The receptor was derived from a human donor in good health (CMV status not recorded). Some clones in this sample may be carry-over from other donors' samples. Sequenced here: cultured PBMCs, sampled from culture after CMV antigen stimulation. CDR3 protein: CASLAGVDTQYF. CDR3 nucleotides: TGTGCTTCACTAGCGGGAGTAGATACGCAGTATTTT.